The text below deals with one T cell receptor (beta chain). Its target is unknown. This sample was taken from a study of T cell responses to AZD1222 COVID-19 vaccine. The CDR3 is 13 amino acids. Germline-derived CDR1 and CDR2 are SGHNT and YENEEA. Trimming shortened V by 1 base and J by 8 bases, and 11 bases separated the two germline ends. Libraries were prepared by immunoSEQ multiplex PCR; TCRdb keeps only in-frame clonotypes and omits some of them. The sample lists about 130,000 clones; 88% were seen once. Study-wide findings and caveats: AZD1222 recipients seropositive at baseline numbered only 5 to 7. Most donors were white British, females outnumbered males, and clonal diversity was possibly underestimated. Two AZD1222 administrations were followed by greater Spike-specific TCR breadth and depth. Targets within unmutated variant regions were reportedly found for nearly half of spike-specific TCRs.

The V and J genes are TRBV11-3 and TRBJ1-2; D is undetermined. The clonotype originates from an adult in good health. The material was peripheral blood, obtained on day 0 of AZD1222 vaccination. The CDR3 bases are TGTGCCAGCAGCTTAGGTCAAACTGGGGGCTACACCTTC. This sequence encodes CASSLGQTGGYTF. Combining the CDR3 with reference TRBV11-3 and TRBJ1-2 gives the whole variable domain EAGVVQSPRYKIIEKKQPVAFWCNPISGHNTLYWYLQNLGQGPELLIRYENEEAVDDSQLPKDRFSAERLKGVDSTLKIQPAELGDSAVYLCASSLGQTGGYTFGSGTRLTVV.